One and the same sample provided the 32 T cell receptor beta chains below, sequenced in a study of blood T cell repertoires in COVID-19. Libraries were prepared by immunoSEQ multiplex PCR; TCRdb keeps only in-frame clonotypes and omits some of them. The repertoire includes under 200,000 clones, 80% to 90% of them detected once, and around 5.2% sits in the top ten. The sample consisted of peripheral blood. These receptors were taken from a woman aged 80 or older with acute or convalescent COVID-19.

The rearrangement links TRBV19 to TRBJ2-7; perhaps TRBD2 as D (5 bases). The CDR3 runs to 14 residues. V was cut by 3 bases and J by 3 bases, with 12 bases left in between. Looked up from germline, CDR1 is LNHDA and CDR2 is SQIVND (reference sequence). DNA for the CDR3: TGTGCCAGTAGTATCCGTGGGAGCATCTACGAGCAGTACTTC. Translated: CASSIRGSIYEQYF. The full variable domain, rest sourced from reference TRBV19 and TRBJ2-7, is DGGITQSPKYLFRKEGQNVTLSCEQNLNHDAMYWYRQDPGQGLRLIYYSQIVNDFQKGDIAEGYSVSREKKESFPLTVTSAQKNPTAFYLCASSIRGSIYEQYFGPGTRLTVT.

DNA of the CDR3: TGTGCCAGCAGCGAGGGACTAGTCTCTTATACGCAGTATTTT. Translated, it gives CASSEGLVSYTQYF. The chain links TRBV9 to TRBJ2-3; 8 bases align to TRBD2. Unmatched junction bases numbered 7, after V lost 3 bases and J lost 7 bases. Germline values: CDR1 SGDLS, CDR2 YYNGEE. This CDR3 comprises 14 residues.

CDR3 nucleotides: TGTGCCAGCAGTTACTCGTACAGGGGAGAGGGCTACACCTTC. Its translation is CASSYSYRGEGYTF. This chain joins TRBV6-5 and TRBJ1-2; 7 bases are a match to TRBD1. The CDR3 extends over 14 amino acids. The germline V gene has CDR1 MNHEY and CDR2 SVGAGI. V shed 0 bases, J shed 8 bases, and the junction held 6 bases outside the gene matches.

This sequence joins TRBV27 and TRBJ2-5; D gene uncertain. Trimming took off 6 bases at V and 4 bases at J, with 18 bases between the two ends. Germline V CDR1 and CDR2: MNHEY, SMNVEV (reference sequence). There are 15 residues in the CDR3. The CDR3 DNA sequence: TGTGCCAGCAGGGAAACGACAAAGGTTCGAGAGACCCAGTACTTC. Translating it yields CASRETTKVRETQYF.

In this sample, this clone turned up once. J is TRBJ1-5 and V is TRBV19; weak D call: TRBD1 (5 bases). The CDR3 contains 16 residues. CDR1 and CDR2 (germline): LNHDA, SQIVND (reference sequence). V was shortened by 3 bases and J by 5 bases, with 17 bases between the two germline ends. Here the CDR3 reads CASSILFGAGDQPQHF. Written as DNA, the CDR3 is TGTGCCAGTAGTATTCTTTTTGGGGCCGGAGATCAGCCCCAGCATTTT.

The genes are TRBV5-5 and TRBJ2-3, with a tentative D call TRBD2 (5 bases). The germline gives CDR1 SGHKS, CDR2 YYEKEE (reference sequence). Trimming shortened V by 0 bases and J by 4 bases, and 9 bases separated the two germline ends. CDR3 size: 14 residues. CDR3 region: CASSLASGADTQYF. The CDR3 nucleotides are TGTGCCAGCAGCTTGGCAAGCGGCGCAGATACGCAGTATTTT.

V gene TRBV29-1 combines with J gene TRBJ1-1, with a weak D call TRBD1 (5 bases). Germline-derived CDR1 and CDR2 are SQVTM and ANQGSEA. This CDR3 region has 12 residues. The V gene lost 7 bases and the J gene lost 5 bases, with 14 bases spanning the gap. The CDR3 loop reads CSGGMTVTEAFF. CDR3 DNA: TGCAGCGGAGGTATGACAGTGACTGAAGCTTTCTTT.

There are a few counts of this clone. The genes are TRBV7-2 and TRBJ2-1; no clear D. Trimming shortened V by 3 bases and J by 8 bases, and 8 bases separated the two germline ends. The CDR3 loop spans 12 amino acids. The germline gives CDR1 SGHTA, CDR2 FQGNSA. The CDR3 DNA reads as TGTGCCAGCAGCTTGTATCAGGATGAGCAGTTCTTC. Its translation is CASSLYQDEQFF.

The V and J genes are TRBV19 and TRBJ2-5; 9 bases map to TRBD1. The CDR3 runs to 16 residues. Trimming cost V 2 bases and J 2 bases; bases outside gene matches: 6. CDR1 LNHDA and CDR2 SQIVND come from the germline V gene (reference sequence). The CDR3 reads CASSIRGQGKQETQYF. The CDR3 bases are TGTGCCAGTAGTATAAGGGGACAGGGAAAACAAGAGACCCAGTACTTC.

J is TRBJ1-1 and V is TRBV15; unclear D gene. Germline loops: CDR1 LNHNV, CDR2 YYDKDF (reference sequence). Trimming took off 0 bases at V and 4 bases at J, with 9 bases between the two ends. This CDR3 spans 14 amino acids. The CDR3 sequence: CATSRDTGSTEAFF. DNA of the CDR3: TGTGCCACCAGCAGAGATACGGGGAGCACTGAAGCTTTCTTT.

This sequence joins TRBV7-3 and TRBJ2-5; a possible D gene is TRBD2 (5 bases). CDR1 and CDR2 from the germline V gene are SGHTA and FQGTGA. The CDR3 is 17 residues long. V lost 5 bases and J 1 base, leaving 20 bases between the germline ends. The DNA for the CDR3 is TGTGCCAGCAGCCCGTCCTTAAACCGGACTCCCCAAGAGACCCAGTACTTC. Amino acid sequence: CASSPSLNRTPQETQYF.

This clone has a count of ten or more. The V and J genes are TRBV5-1 and TRBJ2-1; 11 bases line up with TRBD2. V lost 7 bases and J lost 3; bases outside the gene matches: 3. The germline gives CDR1 SGHRS, CDR2 YFSETQ. This CDR3 has 14 residues. CDR3 bases: TGCGCCAGCTTCGGGACTAGCGGCTACAATGAGCAGTTCTTC. Translation: CASFGTSGYNEQFF.

The chain uses TRBV9 and TRBJ2-3; possibly TRBD1 for D (6 bases). CDR3 length equals 13 residues. CDR1 SGDLS and CDR2 YYNGEE come from the germline V gene. V lost 4 bases and J 6 bases, leaving 12 bases between the germline ends. The CDR3 loop is CASSTGPPDTQYF. Written as DNA, the CDR3 is TGTGCCAGCAGCACAGGGCCTCCTGATACGCAGTATTTT. Full variable domain (outside the CDR3, taken from reference TRBV9 and TRBJ2-3): DSGVTQTPKHLITATGQRVTLRCSPRSGDLSVYWYQQSLDQGLQFLIQYYNGEERAKGNILERFSAQQFPDLHSELNLSSLELGDSALYFCASSTGPPDTQYFGPGTRLTVL.

V is TRBV5-1 and J is TRBJ1-6; 7 positions agree with TRBD1. CDR1 and CDR2 (germline): SGHRS, YFSETQ. Germline trimming cut 4 bases from V and 9 bases from J; bases unmatched to any gene: 10. CDR3 size: 15 residues. The CDR3 coding sequence is TGCGCCAGCAGCACGCGACAGGGTCAAGGTTCACCCCTCCACTTT. Translating it yields CASSTRQGQGSPLHF.

This chain links TRBV28 with TRBJ1-5; 8 bases are a match to TRBD1. CDR3 length equals 14 residues. The germline V gene encodes CDR1 MDHEN and CDR2 SYDVKM. The trim removed 6 bases at V and 5 bases at J, leaving 6 bases unmatched. CDR3 sequence (DNA): TGTGCCAGCAGGCCGGCAGGGGGCTATCAGCCCCAGCATTTT. This sequence encodes CASRPAGGYQPQHF.

The chain has TRBV3-1 (or the pseudogene TRBV3-2) and TRBJ2-1, with 8 nucleotides matching TRBD1. Unmatched junction bases numbered 14, after V lost 3 bases and J lost 10 bases. Germline-derived CDR1 and CDR2 are LGHDT and YNNKEL (reference sequence). The CDR3 sequence is 16 residues long. The CDR3 sequence is CASSQSDRGPLREQFF. The CDR3 bases are TGTGCCAGCAGCCAGAGTGACAGGGGACCATTAAGGGAGCAGTTCTTC.

This chain links TRBV5-1 with TRBJ1-4, with D unresolved. Per the germline V gene, CDR1 is SGHRS and CDR2 is YFSETQ. With 0 bases removed from V and 8 bases from J, the gap between germline ends came to 5 bases. The CDR3 length is 12 residues. The CDR3 coding sequence is TGCGCCAGCAGCTTGGTTGGCGAAAAACTGTTTTTT. This sequence encodes CASSLVGEKLFF.

This rearrangement joins TRBV7-3 to TRBJ1-2; TRBD1 matches at 7 bases. Germline V CDR1 and CDR2: SGHTA, FQGTGA. V was clipped by 2 bases and J by 0 bases; unmatched bases: 9. CDR3 length: 17 residues. CDR3 region: CASSLDSPGTANYGYTF. The DNA for the CDR3 is TGTGCCAGCAGCTTAGATTCCCCCGGGACAGCTAACTATGGCTACACCTTC. The entire variable domain, with the rest obtained from reference TRBV7-3 and TRBJ1-2, is as follows: GAGVSQTPSNKVTEKGKYVELRCDPISGHTALYWYRQSLGQGPEFLIYFQGTGAADDSGLPNDRFFAVRPEGSVSTLKIQRTERGDSAVYLCASSLDSPGTANYGYTFGSGTRLTVV.

This chain uses TRBV6-5 with TRBJ2-7; 9 positions agree with TRBD2. The germline V gene encodes CDR1 MNHEY and CDR2 SVGAGI. The V gene end was trimmed by 5 bases and the J gene end by 6 bases; junction bases not matched to a gene: 8. CDR3 size: 14 residues. The CDR3: CASSKSSGRGEQYF. In DNA form, the CDR3 reads TGTGCCAGCAGTAAAAGTAGCGGGAGAGGCGAGCAGTACTTC.

The rearrangement joins TRBV5-4 to TRBJ2-3; no reliable D call. The CDR3 has 13 residues. V was shortened by 0 bases and J by 2 bases, with 4 bases between the two germline ends. Germline CDR1 and CDR2: SGHNT and YYREEE (reference sequence). The DNA of the CDR3 is TGTGCCAGCAGCTTGGACTACACAGATACGCAGTATTTT. Amino acid sequence: CASSLDYTDTQYF.

The chain combines TRBV18 with TRBJ2-7, with D possibly TRBD2 on 6 matching bases. Trimming took off 3 bases at V and 5 bases at J, with 17 bases between the two ends. Per the germline V gene, CDR1 is KGHSH and CDR2 is LQKENI. The CDR3 consists of 15 residues. CDR3 nucleotides: TGTGCCAGCTCACCGTCACTCGGGGGAGACAACGAGCAGTACTTC. Encoded protein: CASSPSLGGDNEQYF.

This clone was counted between two and nine times. The rearrangement joins TRBV30 to TRBJ1-2; the D gene is possibly TRBD1 (6 bases). The V gene's germline CDR1 is GTSNPN and CDR2 SVGIG (reference sequence). V was trimmed by 4 bases and J by 4 bases, leaving 13 bases between them. The CDR3 loop spans 13 amino acids. In DNA form, the CDR3 reads TGTGCCTGGACCCCCGACAGGCTCTATGGCTACACCTTC. This sequence encodes CAWTPDRLYGYTF.

The V gene is TRBV7-9, the J gene TRBJ1-2; D not resolved. CDR1 and CDR2 from the germline V gene are SEHNR and FQNEAQ (reference sequence). V was trimmed by 3 bases and J by 0 bases, leaving 11 bases between them. The CDR3 runs 15 residues. As DNA, the CDR3 is TGTGCCAGCAGCTTGACACTCAGTGCTAACTATGGCTACACCTTC. This encodes CASSLTLSANYGYTF. The full variable domain, completed using reference TRBV7-9 and TRBJ1-2, is DTGVSQNPRHKITKRGQNVTFRCDPISEHNRLYWYRQTLGQGPEFLTYFQNEAQLEKSRLLSDRFSAERPKGSFSTLEIQRTEQGDSAMYLCASSLTLSANYGYTFGSGTRLTVV.

The J gene is TRBJ1-2, the V gene TRBV4-3; D ambiguous. V was cut by 4 bases and J by 6 bases, with 12 bases left in between. The CDR3 contains 13 residues. The germline V gene has CDR1 LGHNA and CDR2 YSLEER. The CDR3 sequence is CASSRVRQDGYTF. CDR3 nucleotides: TGCGCCAGCAGCCGGGTAAGACAAGATGGCTACACCTTC.

The chain uses TRBV7-2 and TRBJ2-5; 7 bases align to TRBD1. J gave up 3 bases and V 7 bases, and 5 bases lay outside the gene matches. The CDR3 length is 13 residues. The germline CDR1 and CDR2 sequences are SGHTA and FQGNSA. CDR3 region: CASIRTGEETQYF. The CDR3 region has the DNA TGTGCCAGCATCCGTACAGGGGAAGAGACCCAGTACTTC.

V usage is TRBV27 and J usage is TRBJ1-5, with 10 bases that match TRBD1. CDR3 length: 15 residues. The germline V gene encodes CDR1 MNHEY and CDR2 SMNVEV (reference sequence). V shed 9 bases, J shed 6 bases, and the junction held 11 bases outside the gene matches. The CDR3 nucleotides read TGTGCCAGTGACAGGGGGCTCAACTCTCTTCAGCCCCAGCATTTT. Its translation: CASDRGLNSLQPQHF.

The gene calls are TRBV3-1 (or the pseudogene TRBV3-2) and TRBJ2-1; 12 bases are a match to TRBD1. This CDR3 comprises 17 residues. Germline values: CDR1 LGHDT, CDR2 YNNKEL (reference sequence). Germline trimming cut 4 bases from V and 10 bases from J; bases unmatched to any gene: 14. The CDR3 here is CASSPIPPGQGAWEQFF. CDR3 sequence (DNA): TGTGCCAGCAGCCCCATACCTCCGGGACAGGGGGCATGGGAGCAGTTCTTC.

The genes are TRBV28 and TRBJ2-3; 7 bases align to TRBD1. The CDR3 consists of 15 residues. V was clipped by 5 bases and J by 2 bases; unmatched bases: 7. The germline gives CDR1 MDHEN, CDR2 SYDVKM. The CDR3 bases are TGTGCCAGCAGTCCAACGGGACAGCCCACAGATACGCAGTATTTT. Translated, it gives CASSPTGQPTDTQYF.

The genes are TRBV3-1 (or the pseudogene TRBV3-2) and TRBJ2-2; TRBD2 agrees at 9 bases. CDR3 length: 16 amino acids. J gave up 4 bases and V 1 base, and 4 bases lay outside the gene matches. Germline V gene sequence: CDR1 LGHDT, CDR2 YNNKEL (reference sequence). CDR3 nucleotides: TGTGCCAGCAGCCAAGTGGGACTAGCAGTCACCGGGGAGCTGTTTTTT. It codes for CASSQVGLAVTGELFF.

This chain links TRBV7-2 with TRBJ2-7; 13 bases match TRBD2. The germline V gene encodes CDR1 SGHTA and CDR2 FQGNSA. This CDR3 is built from 15 residues. V shed 4 bases and J 4 bases; nucleotides not matched to a gene: 4. For the CDR3, the DNA is TGTGCCAGCAGCTCAGGACTAGCGGGAGCGTACGAGCAGTACTTC. Translation: CASSSGLAGAYEQYF.

This chain joins TRBV4-3 and TRBJ1-2; TRBD1 aligns across 7 bases. Trimming removed 0 bases from V and 8 bases from J; junction bases left unmatched: 9. This CDR3 is built from 15 residues. Germline-derived CDR1 and CDR2 are LGHNA and YSLEER. As DNA, the CDR3 is TGCGCCAGCAGCCAAGACCGGACAGGCGTTAGGGGCTACACCTTC. Its translation is CASSQDRTGVRGYTF.

The rearrangement links TRBV30 to TRBJ1-4; 7 bases are a match to TRBD1. The V and J ends lost 0 bases and 5 bases, in that order; junction bases with no gene match: 3. CDR1 GTSNPN and CDR2 SVGIG come from the germline V gene (reference sequence). The CDR3 length is 14 residues. The CDR3: CAWSVGQRNEKLFF. The CDR3 region has the DNA TGTGCCTGGAGTGTGGGACAGAGGAATGAAAAACTGTTTTTT.